These T cell receptor beta chains were read from a single sample in a study of blood T cell repertoires in COVID-19. The repertoire was sequenced with immunoSEQ multiplex PCR; TCRdb's copy has only in-frame clones and lacks some. Among some 99,000 clones listed, around 90% were seen once. Source material: peripheral blood. The receptors come from a human donor in a cohort sampled during active COVID-19. The CDR3 runs from the conserved cysteine through the conserved F or W. Each record gives: clone size, J gene, D gene, V gene, CDR3 protein, CDR3 DNA. A D gene is named only where the DNA matches it firmly. Some rows have no size entry. The others give once, few or many, or a class for an expanded clone.

. TRBJ2-5 TRBD2 TRBV7-3 CASSPSGGQETQYF TGTGCCAGCAGCCCCAGCGGGGGCCAAGAGACCCAGTACTTC
. TRBJ2-5 TRBD2 TRBV7-9 CASSFFRTSGGFGETQYF TGTGCCAGCAGCTTTTTCAGGACTAGCGGGGGTTTCGGCGAGACCCAGTACTTC
once TRBJ2-7 . TRBV7-8 CASSLSVAAYEQYF TGTGCCAGCAGCTTATCGGTGGCGGCCTACGAGCAGTACTTC
. TRBJ1-1 . TRBV5-4 CASSFQGSEAFF TGTGCCAGCAGCTTCCAAGGGAGTGAAGCTTTCTTT
. TRBJ2-5 TRBD2 TRBV19 CASSPRGGQETQYF TGTGCCAGTAGTCCGCGCGGGGGGCAAGAGACCCAGTACTTC
. TRBJ1-2 . TRBV6-4 CASFRRGGMRGYTF TGTGCCAGCTTCCGTAGGGGCGGGATGAGAGGCTACACCTTC
once TRBJ1-4 . TRBV6-2/TRBV6-3 CASSLRREIEKLFF TGTGCCAGCAGTCTTCGTCGGGAAATTGAAAAACTGTTTTTT
. TRBJ2-5 . TRBV5-4 CASSLARGSGETQYF TGTGCCAGCAGCTTGGCGCGGGGTTCGGGGGAGACCCAGTACTTC
once TRBJ2-4 TRBD2 TRBV7-9 CASSLYLAGAKNIQYF TGTGCCAGCAGCCTGTACCTAGCGGGGGCCAAAAACATTCAGTACTTC
. TRBJ1-2 TRBD1 TRBV29-1 CSVDLDRAYGYTF TGCAGCGTTGATCTGGACAGGGCTTATGGCTACACCTTC
. TRBJ2-5 TRBD1 TRBV7-2 CASSWAGGETQYF TGTGCCAGCAGCTGGGCAGGGGGAGAGACCCAGTACTTC
. TRBJ2-1 TRBD2 TRBV7-9 CASSPSGRSYNEQFF TGTGCCAGCAGCCCAAGCGGGAGGTCCTACAATGAGCAGTTCTTC
. TRBJ1-1 TRBD1 TRBV7-9 CASSSGQGLKAFF TGTGCCAGCAGCTCCGGACAGGGTCTGAAAGCTTTCTTT
. TRBJ1-6 . TRBV7-3 CASSLSGGYNSPLHF TGTGCCAGCAGCTTATCGGGGGGCTATAATTCACCCCTCCACTTT
. TRBJ2-1 . TRBV2 CASSEVLVGGSYNEQFF TGTGCCAGCAGTGAAGTATTGGTGGGGGGCTCCTACAATGAGCAGTTCTTC
. TRBJ2-7 TRBD1 TRBV11-1 CASTHGTAYEQYF TGTGCCAGCACCCACGGGACAGCCTACGAGCAGTACTTC
. TRBJ2-5 TRBD1 TRBV7-7 CASSLGQGVRETQYF TGTGCCAGCAGCTTAGGACAGGGGGTTCGGGAGACCCAGTACTTC
. TRBJ1-4 TRBD1 TRBV27 CASSLSPGQGDEKLFF TGTGCCAGCAGTTTATCTCCGGGACAGGGGGACGAAAAACTGTTTTTT
. TRBJ2-3 TRBD2 TRBV5-8 CASSSGLAGVRTDTQYF TGTGCCAGCAGTTCGGGACTAGCGGGAGTGCGCACAGATACGCAGTATTTT
. TRBJ2-5 TRBD2 TRBV7-3 CASSLKRERGETQYF TGTGCCAGCAGCTTAAAGCGGGAGCGCGGGGAGACCCAGTACTTC
. TRBJ1-5 TRBD1 TRBV6-5 CASTTQGVSNQPQHF TGTGCCAGCACCACACAGGGGGTTAGCAATCAGCCCCAGCATTTT
. TRBJ2-1 TRBD2 TRBV25-1 CASTIAGPDNEQFF TGTGCCAGCACAATAGCGGGGCCAGACAATGAGCAGTTCTTC
. TRBJ1-1 . TRBV5-4 CASSLGSTGTWNTEAFF TGTGCCAGCAGTCTGGGTTCAACGGGGACTTGGAACACTGAAGCTTTCTTT
. TRBJ2-1 . TRBV5-1 CASSLEAGSYNEQFF TGCGCCAGCAGCTTGGAGGCGGGCTCCTACAATGAGCAGTTCTTC
. TRBJ2-7 . TRBV18 CASSPNRNTYEQYF TGTGCCAGCTCACCCAACAGGAATACCTACGAGCAGTACTTC
. TRBJ2-2 TRBD1 TRBV6-4 CASSDTQGAGELFF TGTGCCAGCAGTGACACACAGGGGGCCGGGGAGCTGTTTTTT
. TRBJ2-1 TRBD2 TRBV7-6 CASSLGLAGGHDEQFF TGTGCCAGCAGCCTCGGCTTAGCGGGGGGGCACGATGAGCAGTTCTTC
. TRBJ2-1 . TRBV25-1 CASSTSGPSYNEQFF TGTGCCAGCAGCACAAGCGGGCCCTCCTACAATGAGCAGTTCTTC
. TRBJ1-1 TRBD1 TRBV20-1 CSARFGQGAFF TGCAGTGCTAGATTCGGACAGGGGGCTTTCTTT
. TRBJ2-3 TRBD2 TRBV4-2 CASSHLGPAGGSDTQYF TGTGCCAGCAGCCACCTAGGCCCGGCGGGAGGGTCAGATACGCAGTATTTT
once TRBJ2-1 . TRBV9 CASSVEGAPYNEQFF TGTGCCAGCAGCGTCGAGGGAGCCCCCTACAATGAGCAGTTCTTC
. TRBJ2-7 TRBD2 TRBV27 CASRTSGRAHEQYF TGTGCCAGCAGAACTAGCGGGAGGGCCCACGAGCAGTACTTC
. TRBJ2-4 TRBD1 TRBV29-1 CSVVAPDRGVKNIQYF TGCAGCGTTGTGGCCCCCGACAGGGGGGTCAAAAACATTCAGTACTTC